The sample holds many counts of the clone carrying this TCR beta chain. Its antigen remains unknown. The data were taken from a study of tumor-infiltrating lymphocytes in primary liver carcinoma. General study findings and limits: Tumor region pairs outstripped tumor-adjacent and tumor-blood pairs in overlap.

V lost 0 bases and J lost 0, with 8 bases in between. The CDR3 is made up of 16 amino acids. Germline V gene lookup returns CDR1 KGHDR and CDR2 SFDVKD. Unsorted bulk tissue (roughly 19-31 mg) underwent RNA and DNA co-extraction. Each participant had primary liver carcinoma, and surgical resection was the treatment. Researchers took samples from five separate regions of each tumor. TCR beta cDNA came from 400 to 500 ng total RNA, primed with a constant-region primer. Generation of the TCR beta libraries relied on three nested multiplex PCR rounds using slightly modified ARM-PCR. In the first two PCR rounds, TRBV1-TRBV30 forward primers were paired with a C-beta reverse primer, and each round lasted roughly 9 cycles. TCRdb re-analysed the multiplex PCR reads in MiXCR, keeping a single row per CDR3 protein. The data show roughly 120,000 distinct CDR3 sequences, under 65% seen once.

The rearrangement uses TRBV24-1 and TRBJ2-1, with D hard to call. This TCR was recovered from a woman aged 55 to 70 with primary liver carcinoma and hepatitis B virus infection. The sequencing input was liver tumor tissue from sampling region 3. Documented subset: tumor region T3, left-lateral pole. CDR3 sequence reads: CATSDLQPGSYNEQFF. In DNA, the CDR3 is TGTGCCACCAGTGATTTGCAACCCGGCTCCTACAATGAGCAGTTCTTC.